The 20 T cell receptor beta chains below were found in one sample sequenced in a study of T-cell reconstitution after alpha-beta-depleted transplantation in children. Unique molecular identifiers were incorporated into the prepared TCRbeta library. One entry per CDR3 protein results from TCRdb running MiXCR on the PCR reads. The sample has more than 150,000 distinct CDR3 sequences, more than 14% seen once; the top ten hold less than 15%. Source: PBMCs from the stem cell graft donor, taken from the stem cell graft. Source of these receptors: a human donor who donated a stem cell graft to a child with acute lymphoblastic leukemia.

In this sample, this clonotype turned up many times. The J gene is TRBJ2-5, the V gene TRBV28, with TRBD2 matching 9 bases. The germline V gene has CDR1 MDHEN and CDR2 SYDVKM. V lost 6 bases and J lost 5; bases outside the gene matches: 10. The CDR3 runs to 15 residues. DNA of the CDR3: TGTGCCAGCAGAGACTTTAGCGGGAGAGGGGAGACCCAGTACTTC. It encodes CASRDFSGRGETQYF. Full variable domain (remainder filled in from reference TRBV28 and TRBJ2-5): DVKVTQSSRYLVKRTGEKVFLECVQDMDHENMFWYRQDPGLGLRLIYFSYDVKMKEKGDIPEGYSVSREKKERFSLILESASTNQTSMYLCASRDFSGRGETQYFGPGTRLLVL.

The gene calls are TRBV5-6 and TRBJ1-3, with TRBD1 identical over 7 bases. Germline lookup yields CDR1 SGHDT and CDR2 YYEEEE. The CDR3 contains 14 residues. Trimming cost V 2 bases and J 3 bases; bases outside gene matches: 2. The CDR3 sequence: CASSFGTVGNTIYF. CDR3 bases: TGTGCCAGCAGCTTCGGGACAGTTGGAAACACCATATATTTT.

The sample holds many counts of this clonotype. This CDR3 is CASTRALWNTGELFF. The CDR3 DNA sequence: TGTGCCAGCACGCGGGCCTTGTGGAACACCGGGGAGCTGTTTTTT. The chain couples TRBV6-1 to TRBJ2-2; a weak D match, TRBD2 (5 bases). The germline CDR1 and CDR2 sequences are MNHNS and SASEGT. Trimming removed 7 bases from V and 1 base from J, with 13 bases in between. The CDR3 has 15 amino acids.

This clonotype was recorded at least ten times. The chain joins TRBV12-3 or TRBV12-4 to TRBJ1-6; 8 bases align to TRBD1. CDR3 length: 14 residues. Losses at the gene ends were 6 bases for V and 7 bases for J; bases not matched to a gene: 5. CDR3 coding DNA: TGTGCCAGCAGGACCGGGACAGGAAATTCACCCCTCCACTTT. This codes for CASRTGTGNSPLHF.

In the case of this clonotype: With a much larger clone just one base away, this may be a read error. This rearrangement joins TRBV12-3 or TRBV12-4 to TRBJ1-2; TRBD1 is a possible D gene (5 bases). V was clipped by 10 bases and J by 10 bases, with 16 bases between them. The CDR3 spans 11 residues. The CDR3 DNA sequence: TGTGCCAACAAGAGGGGCATCGACTACACCTTC. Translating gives CANKRGIDYTF.

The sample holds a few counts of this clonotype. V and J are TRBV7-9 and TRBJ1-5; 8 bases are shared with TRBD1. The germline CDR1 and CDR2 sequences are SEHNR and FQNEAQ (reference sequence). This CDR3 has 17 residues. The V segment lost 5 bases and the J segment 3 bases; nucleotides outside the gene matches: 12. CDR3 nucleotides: TGTGCCAGCAGCCCAACTCGACAGGGGAGAGACAATCAGCCCCAGCATTTT. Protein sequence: CASSPTRQGRDNQPQHF.

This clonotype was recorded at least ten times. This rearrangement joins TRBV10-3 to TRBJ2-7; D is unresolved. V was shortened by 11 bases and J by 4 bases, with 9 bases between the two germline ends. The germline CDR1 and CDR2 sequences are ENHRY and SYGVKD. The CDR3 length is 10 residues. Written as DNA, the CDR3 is TGTGCCGTTGGCCGTTACGAGCAGTACTTC. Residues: CAVGRYEQYF.

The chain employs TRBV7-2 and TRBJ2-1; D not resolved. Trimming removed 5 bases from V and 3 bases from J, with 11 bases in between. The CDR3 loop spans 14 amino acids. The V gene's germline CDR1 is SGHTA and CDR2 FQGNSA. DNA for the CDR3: TGTGCCAGCAGCCCCCAAAACTTCTACAATGAGCAGTTCTTC. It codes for CASSPQNFYNEQFF.

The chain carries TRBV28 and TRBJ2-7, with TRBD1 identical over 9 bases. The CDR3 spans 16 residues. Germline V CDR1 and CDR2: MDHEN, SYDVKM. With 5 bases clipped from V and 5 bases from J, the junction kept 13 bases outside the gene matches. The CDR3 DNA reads TGTGCCAGCAGTCTTCTTCCCGGGACAGGGTTCCACGAGCAGTACTTC. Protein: CASSLLPGTGFHEQYF.

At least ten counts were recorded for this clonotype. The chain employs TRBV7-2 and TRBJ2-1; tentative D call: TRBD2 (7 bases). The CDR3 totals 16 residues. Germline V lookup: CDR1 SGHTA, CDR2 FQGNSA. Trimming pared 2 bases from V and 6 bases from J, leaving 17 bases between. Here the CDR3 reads CASSLTGRGRSNEQFF. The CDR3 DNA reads TGTGCCAGCAGCTTAACGGGGCGGGGGCGGTCCAATGAGCAGTTCTTC.

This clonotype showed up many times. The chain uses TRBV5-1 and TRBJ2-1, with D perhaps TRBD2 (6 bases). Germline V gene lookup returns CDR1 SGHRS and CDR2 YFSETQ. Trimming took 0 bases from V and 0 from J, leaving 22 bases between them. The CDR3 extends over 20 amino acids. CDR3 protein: CASSLAPPSSGPSSYNEQFF. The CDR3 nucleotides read TGCGCCAGCAGCTTGGCTCCCCCATCGAGCGGGCCTAGCTCCTACAATGAGCAGTTCTTC.

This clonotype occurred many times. CDR3 DNA sequence: TGTGCCAGCAGTGGGGTAACAGAAGCGTATGGCTACACCTTC. It specifies CASSGVTEAYGYTF. The genes are TRBV6-1 and TRBJ1-2; D is uncertain. The CDR3 is made up of 14 amino acids. V lost 4 bases and J 5 bases, leaving 14 bases between the germline ends. The germline V gene has CDR1 MNHNS and CDR2 SASEGT.

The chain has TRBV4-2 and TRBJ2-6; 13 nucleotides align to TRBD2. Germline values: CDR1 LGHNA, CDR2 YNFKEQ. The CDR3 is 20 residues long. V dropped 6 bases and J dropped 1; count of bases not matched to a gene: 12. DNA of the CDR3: TGTGCCAGCAGGCCTGAGGTGGGACTAGCGGGAAATTCTGGGGCCAACGTCCTGACTTTC. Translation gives CASRPEVGLAGNSGANVLTF.

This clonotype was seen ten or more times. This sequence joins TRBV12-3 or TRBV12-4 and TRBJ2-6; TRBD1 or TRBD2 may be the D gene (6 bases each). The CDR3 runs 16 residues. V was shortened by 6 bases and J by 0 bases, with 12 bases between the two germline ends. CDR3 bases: TGTGCCAGCAGCGCCGGGGGCTCCTCTGGGGCCAACGTCCTGACTTTC. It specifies CASSAGGSSGANVLTF.

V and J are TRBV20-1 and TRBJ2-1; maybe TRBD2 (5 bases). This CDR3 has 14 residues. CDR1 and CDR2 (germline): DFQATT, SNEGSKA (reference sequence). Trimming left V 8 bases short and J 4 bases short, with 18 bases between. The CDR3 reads CSSFSPSHYNEQFF. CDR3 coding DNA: TGCAGTTCCTTTTCCCCTAGCCATTACAATGAGCAGTTCTTC.

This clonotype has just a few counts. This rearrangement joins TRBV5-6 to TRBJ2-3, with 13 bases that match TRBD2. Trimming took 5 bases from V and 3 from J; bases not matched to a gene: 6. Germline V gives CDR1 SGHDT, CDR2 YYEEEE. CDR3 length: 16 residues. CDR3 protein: CASSRLAGGATDTQYF. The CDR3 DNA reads TGTGCCAGCAGTCGACTAGCGGGAGGTGCTACAGATACGCAGTATTTT.

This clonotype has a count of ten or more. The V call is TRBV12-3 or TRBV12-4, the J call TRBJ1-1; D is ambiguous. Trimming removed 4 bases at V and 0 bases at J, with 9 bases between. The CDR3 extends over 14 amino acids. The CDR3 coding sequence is TGTGCCAGCAGTTCAGTCGGCATGAACACTGAAGCTTTCTTT. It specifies CASSSVGMNTEAFF.

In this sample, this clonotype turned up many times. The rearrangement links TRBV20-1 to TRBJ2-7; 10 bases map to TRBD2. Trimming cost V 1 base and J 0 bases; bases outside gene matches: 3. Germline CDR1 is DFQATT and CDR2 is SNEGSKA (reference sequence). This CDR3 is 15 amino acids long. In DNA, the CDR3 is TGCAGTGCTAGAGCCGGACTAGCGGCCTCCTACGAGCAGTACTTC. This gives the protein CSARAGLAASYEQYF.

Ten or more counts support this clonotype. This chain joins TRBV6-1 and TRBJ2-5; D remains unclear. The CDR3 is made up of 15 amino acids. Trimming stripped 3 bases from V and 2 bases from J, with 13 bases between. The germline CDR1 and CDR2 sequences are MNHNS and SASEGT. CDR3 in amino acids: CASSEIPNRQETQYF. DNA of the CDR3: TGTGCCAGCAGTGAGATTCCGAACAGACAAGAGACCCAGTACTTC.

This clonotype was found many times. The CDR3 is CASSLPTLHNEQFF. DNA for the CDR3: TGTGCCAGCAGCTTACCCACACTCCACAATGAGCAGTTCTTC. The J gene is TRBJ2-1, the V gene TRBV7-2; D is unresolved. Trimming shortened V by 2 bases and J by 5 bases, and 10 bases separated the two germline ends. Germline assignment: CDR1 SGHTA and CDR2 FQGNSA. The CDR3 loop spans 14 amino acids.